This TCR beta chain came from a study of CD8 T cells in Susac syndrome (dated by TCRdb to the late 2010s). Describing the broader study: Of the Susac syndrome patients who were sequenced, five or six had clinically active disease and roughly eight were in clinical remission. Whether CD8+ T cell activation and differentiation in Susac syndrome was antigen driven was tested using repertoire sequencing. At blood withdrawal, Susac syndrome patients were either therapy-naive, taking corticosteroids (in some cases with IVIg as well), or taking IVIg alone. The full study reports these points: The TCR sequencing and HLA analysis was acknowledged to have included a relatively small number of individuals. No clonal expansion was detected in the CD4+ T cell repertoire of Susac syndrome patients.

The CDR3 runs 14 residues from the cysteine to the phenylalanine. The DNA shown is the 42-base CDR3, in frame from base 1. V is pruned by 5 bases and J by 4 bases, leaving 4 bases of the junction without a gene match. RNA was extracted with the RNeasy kit and roughly 0.45 to 1 ug was reverse transcribed using random hexamers. TCR beta CDR3 regions were amplified with the immunoSEQ multiplex PCR assay covering 54 Vbeta and 13 Jbeta segments. To correct PCR amplification bias, a synthetic template baseline was used for both primer optimization and computational correction. The authors' pipeline ran thus. Reads were assigned to V, D and J genes according to IMGT and analyzed in immunoSEQ Analyzer, with only productive sequences retained. Clonality was computed as one minus Shannon entropy normalized by log2 of the number of productive unique sequences. For each patient and control, public and private clones were evaluated among the 100 most prevalent clones. Clones were defined as Susac-specific when absent from the healthy and MS cohorts, from about 1,100 published viral clones and from other ImmuneACCESS disease sequences. TCRdb applied fastp at Q25 and MiXCR to the public reads, then kept only in-frame beta chains. Identical CDR3 proteins give one entry, which carries the most common genes and DNA. In this record, the V and J calls reflect TCRdb's handling and not the investigators' own analysis. For this sample the table gives 200,000 or so distinct CDR3 sequences, of which under 97% were detected only once. The ten largest clones capture roughly 0.093% of the sample.

As for this clonotype: Its cognate antigen has yet to be identified. The input lacks base qualities; no much larger clone sits a single base away.

Peripheral blood CD8+ and CD4+ T cells from healthy donors, Susac syndrome patients and multiple sclerosis patients were profiled using high-throughput TCR beta sequencing. Recently defined diagnostic criteria for definite or probable disease were met by the Susac syndrome patients. Bulk CD8+ and CD4+ T cells were purified by magnetic negative isolation, while CD8+ TEMRA cells were enriched using FACS. Blood was drawn into EDTA tubes, processed within 24 hours, and PBMCs were isolated by density gradient centrifugation. PBMCs intended for TCR sequencing were cryopreserved in liquid nitrogen and thawed later in a water bath at 37 degrees C. A purity of at least 90% was achieved for sorted or isolated CD4+, CD8+ and CD8+ TEMRA cells.

The chain was built from TRBV12-3 or TRBV12-4 and TRBJ2-3; 9 bases in the middle match TRBD1. The sequence came from a human donor with Susac syndrome. Source material: CD4+ T cells from PBMCs. CDR3 region: CASSPTGGSDTQYF. The sequenced DNA: TGTGCCAGCAGTCCCACAGGGGGCTCAGATACGCAGTATTTT.